Below are 32 T cell receptor beta chains sequenced from a single sample in a study of OX40 agonist ivuxolimab in advanced cancers. Profiled with immunoSEQ multiplex PCR; TCRdb holds only in-frame clones, not every one. Altogether around 76,000 clones are present, around four fifths being singletons, with the ten largest covering 5.5% to 6%. The specimen was CD4+ or CD8+ T cells sorted from blood, collected in a trial of the OX40 agonist ivuxolimab. These receptors all stem from an adult with an advanced solid tumor such as melanoma, head and neck, liver or kidney cancer.

J is TRBJ2-7 and V is TRBV28; 9 bases line up with TRBD1. This CDR3 has 15 residues. The germline V gene encodes CDR1 MDHEN and CDR2 SYDVKM. After removal of 7 bases from V and 4 bases from J, the junction contained 11 bases not matched to a gene. CDR3 sequence (DNA): TGTGCCAGCATCAATCGGGGACAGGGTGGATACGAGCAGTACTTC. Its protein product is CASINRGQGGYEQYF. Drawing the rest from reference TRBV28 and TRBJ2-7, the complete variable domain is DVKVTQSSRYLVKRTGEKVFLECVQDMDHENMFWYRQDPGLGLRLIYFSYDVKMKEKGDIPEGYSVSREKKERFSLILESASTNQTSMYLCASINRGQGGYEQYFGPGTRLTVT.

V and J are TRBV6-5 and TRBJ1-2; tentative D call: TRBD1 (6 bases). This CDR3 contains 14 residues. Per germline, CDR1 MNHEY and CDR2 SVGAGI. With 0 bases removed from V and 6 bases from J, the gap between germline ends came to 11 bases. The CDR3 here is CASSYSSTGNGYTF. The DNA of the CDR3 is TGTGCCAGCAGTTACTCGTCAACAGGGAATGGCTACACCTTC.

The chain links TRBV13 to TRBJ2-1; 8 bases match TRBD2. This CDR3 has 14 residues. Germline lookup yields CDR1 PRHDT and CDR2 FYEKMQ (reference sequence). Trimming at V came to 5 bases and at J to 9 bases, leaving 9 bases not matched to a gene. The DNA of the CDR3 is TGTGCCAGCAGCACACCGGGACTAGGGGGTGAGCAGTTCTTC. Translating gives CASSTPGLGGEQFF.

There are a few counts of this clone. The J gene is TRBJ1-1, the V gene TRBV5-5; D gene unclear. V gave up 3 bases and J gave up 1 base, with 10 bases separating them. Germline assignment: CDR1 SGHKS and CDR2 YYEKEE (reference sequence). The CDR3 has 14 residues. The CDR3 bases are TGTGCCAGCAGCTGGGGTCGACGGAACACTGAAGCTTTCTTT. Translated: CASSWGRRNTEAFF.

The chain couples TRBV28 to TRBJ1-2, with D perhaps matching TRBD1 (6 bases). Germline lookup yields CDR1 MDHEN and CDR2 SYDVKM. There are 14 residues in the CDR3. V shed 2 bases and J shed 1 base, with 8 bases lying between them. The DNA of the CDR3 is TGTGCCAGCAGTTTAGCACAGGGTAACTATGGCTACACCTTC. Translated: CASSLAQGNYGYTF.

This clone was detected only once. V is TRBV6-1 and J is TRBJ2-5; 9 bases fit TRBD1. CDR1 and CDR2 (germline): MNHNS, SASEGT. The length of the CDR3 is 15 residues. Germline trimming cut 6 bases from V and 4 bases from J; bases unmatched to any gene: 9. In nucleotides, the CDR3 is TGTGCCAGCAGGACGGGACAGGGACTGGGAGAGACCCAGTACTTC. Protein sequence: CASRTGQGLGETQYF.

This clone occurred once. The CDR3 region is CASYQGAGEKLFF. The CDR3 region has the DNA TGTGCCAGTTACCAGGGGGCAGGGGAAAAACTGTTTTTT. V and J are TRBV28 and TRBJ1-4; 8 nucleotides match TRBD1. Germline CDR1 is MDHEN and CDR2 is SYDVKM. The CDR3 covers 13 residues. The V segment lost 9 bases and the J segment 8 bases; nucleotides outside the gene matches: 8.

This clone has only one observation. The gene calls are TRBV5-6 and TRBJ1-1, with D possibly TRBD1 on 6 matching bases. CDR3 length: 13 residues. The germline gives CDR1 SGHDT, CDR2 YYEEEE. Between the trimmed V and J ends, which lost 7 bases and 5 bases, there was a span of 15 bases. The CDR3 bases are TGTGCCAGCTCGGGCAGGGGAGGGACTGAAGCTTTCTTT. It yields the protein CASSGRGGTEAFF.

This clone was seen just once. The chain joins TRBV6-1 to TRBJ2-5; no clear D. V lost 7 bases, J lost 3 bases, and 9 bases lay in between. Germline V gene sequence: CDR1 MNHNS, CDR2 SASEGT. CDR3 length equals 12 residues. In nucleotides, the CDR3 is TGTGCCAGCACGTGGGCTAAAGAGACCCAGTACTTC. It translates to CASTWAKETQYF.

The V gene is TRBV9, the J gene TRBJ2-7; D might be TRBD1 or TRBD2, each matching 5 bases. The V gene's germline CDR1 is SGDLS and CDR2 YYNGEE. V was trimmed by 0 bases and J by 4 bases, leaving 14 bases between them. This CDR3 region has 15 residues. The CDR3 loop reads CASSVEGDLLYEQYF. The CDR3 DNA reads TGTGCCAGCAGCGTAGAAGGGGACCTGTTGTACGAGCAGTACTTC.

The table lists this clone with a few counts. The gene calls are TRBV11-2 and TRBJ2-7; TRBD2 matches at 9 bases. V shed 6 bases, J shed 6 bases, and the junction held 6 bases outside the gene matches. CDR3 length equals 13 residues. In germline, CDR1 is SGHAT, CDR2 FQNNGV. This CDR3 is CASRVAGVVEQYF. The CDR3 bases are TGTGCCAGCAGGGTAGCGGGGGTGGTCGAGCAGTACTTC. Supplemented by reference TRBV11-2 and TRBJ2-7, the full variable domain reads EAGVAQSPRYKIIEKRQSVAFWCNPISGHATLYWYQQILGQGPKLLIQFQNNGVVDDSQLPKDRFSAERLKGVDSTLKIQPAKLEDSAVYLCASRVAGVVEQYFGPGTRLTVT.

This rearrangement joins TRBV7-9 to TRBJ2-1; D might be TRBD1 (7 bases). V dropped 2 bases and J dropped 0 bases, with 11 bases sitting between them. The CDR3 is 16 residues long. Germline V gene data show CDR1 as SEHNR and CDR2 as FQNEAQ (reference sequence). For the CDR3, the DNA is TGTGCCAGCAGCTTACAGGGGGGTGGCTCCTACAATGAGCAGTTCTTC. Amino acid sequence: CASSLQGGGSYNEQFF.

This rearrangement joins TRBV5-4 to TRBJ2-1; no definite D call. The CDR3 runs to 11 residues. Germline lookup yields CDR1 SGHNT and CDR2 YYREEE (reference sequence). V dropped 2 bases and J dropped 9 bases, with 6 bases sitting between them. In DNA, the CDR3 is TGTGCCAGCAGCTTCCTTGGTGAGCAGTTCTTC. Its translation: CASSFLGEQFF.

This chain uses TRBV28 with TRBJ2-7; 12 bases match TRBD1. The CDR3 consists of 15 residues. The J segment lost 7 bases and the V segment lost 3 bases, leaving 7 bases of the junction unmatched. CDR1 and CDR2 from the germline V gene are MDHEN and SYDVKM. The CDR3 DNA reads TGTGCCAGCAGTTTTTCGGGACAGGGGGCTTTAGAGCAGTACTTC. It translates to CASSFSGQGALEQYF.

The rearrangement uses TRBV7-2 and TRBJ2-5; TRBD2 matches 11 bases. J gave up 3 bases and V 5 bases, and 11 bases lay outside the gene matches. Germline lookup yields CDR1 SGHTA and CDR2 FQGNSA. The CDR3 covers 17 residues. The CDR3 nucleotides read TGTGCCAGCAGCCCCGAAGAAGGGACTAGCGGCAAAGAGACCCAGTACTTC. Residues: CASSPEEGTSGKETQYF.

A few counts support this clone. The chain recombines TRBV5-1 with TRBJ1-3, with unresolved D. Per the germline V gene, CDR1 is SGHRS and CDR2 is YFSETQ. Trimming cost V 2 bases and J 0 bases, with 9 bases left between them. The CDR3 covers 15 residues. In DNA form, the CDR3 reads TGCGCCAGCAGCTTTCAACCCGACTCTGGAAACACCATATATTTT. Amino acids: CASSFQPDSGNTIYF.

The V and J genes are TRBV19 and TRBJ2-5; 12 positions match TRBD2. The V and J ends lost 5 bases and 5 bases, in that order; junction bases with no gene match: 6. CDR3 length: 15 residues. Per germline, CDR1 LNHDA and CDR2 SQIVND (reference sequence). CDR3 sequence: CASSETSGSFETQYF. CDR3 DNA: TGTGCCAGTAGTGAGACTAGCGGGAGTTTCGAGACCCAGTACTTC.

The genes are TRBV28 and TRBJ2-2, with no clear D. CDR1 and CDR2 from the germline V gene are MDHEN and SYDVKM. Trimming cost V 8 bases and J 5 bases, with 9 bases left between them. The CDR3 length is 12 residues. In nucleotides, the CDR3 is TGTGCCAGCCGAGTCGGGACCGGGGAGCTGTTTTTT. Its translation: CASRVGTGELFF. Full variable domain (remainder filled in from reference TRBV28 and TRBJ2-2): DVKVTQSSRYLVKRTGEKVFLECVQDMDHENMFWYRQDPGLGLRLIYFSYDVKMKEKGDIPEGYSVSREKKERFSLILESASTNQTSMYLCASRVGTGELFFGEGSRLTVL.

As DNA, the CDR3 is TGTGCCAGCAGCCCCCAGGGACTAGCGGGATCAGGCGAGCAGTACTTC. Translation: CASSPQGLAGSGEQYF. V gene TRBV9 combines with J gene TRBJ2-7; 13 nucleotides line up with TRBD2. The CDR3 is made up of 16 amino acids. CDR1 is SGDLS, CDR2 YYNGEE, per germline. J gave up 6 bases and V 4 bases, and 10 bases lay outside the gene matches.

The J gene is TRBJ2-2, the V gene TRBV5-1; no clear D. V was trimmed by 2 bases and J by 10 bases, leaving 9 bases between them. CDR1 and CDR2 from the germline V gene are SGHRS and YFSETQ. CDR3 length equals 12 residues. CDR3 region: CASSFLREELFF. The CDR3 DNA reads TGCGCCAGCAGCTTCCTTAGGGAGGAGCTGTTTTTT.

The V and J genes are TRBV19 and TRBJ1-1; maybe TRBD1 (5 bases). The V and J ends lost 2 bases and 0 bases respectively, with 10 bases between them. The CDR3 length is 15 residues. CDR1 LNHDA and CDR2 SQIVND come from the germline V gene (reference sequence). The CDR3 bases are TGTGCCAGTAGTATATCGGGGGTCATGAACACTGAAGCTTTCTTT. Translated: CASSISGVMNTEAFF.

The V call is TRBV6-4, the J call TRBJ2-6; D uncertain. V lost 5 bases, J lost 2 bases, and 10 bases lay in between. CDR1 and CDR2 (germline): MRHNA, SNTAGT. The CDR3 sequence is 15 residues long. The CDR3 nucleotides read TGTGCCAGCAGTTTTGACTCAGCTGGGGCCAACGTCCTGACTTTC. It is translated as CASSFDSAGANVLTF.

The genes are TRBV7-9 and TRBJ1-3, with D possibly being TRBD1 (5 bases). Germline CDR1 and CDR2: SEHNR and FQNEAQ (reference sequence). The V gene lost 2 bases and the J gene lost 6 bases, with 17 bases spanning the gap. The CDR3 contains 16 residues. The CDR3 coding sequence is TGTGCCAGCAGCTTAATTGCTGGACCCAGGGAAAACACCATATATTTT. Its translation is CASSLIAGPRENTIYF.

The rearrangement links TRBV7-2 to TRBJ2-2; D unclear. Trimming pared 5 bases from V and 7 bases from J, leaving 11 bases between. This CDR3 is 13 amino acids long. The V gene's germline CDR1 is SGHTA and CDR2 FQGNSA. The CDR3 DNA reads as TGTGCCAGCAGCCTAGGTTCGGGCGGGGAGCTGTTTTTT. Amino acid sequence: CASSLGSGGELFF. Full variable domain (remainder filled in from reference TRBV7-2 and TRBJ2-2): GAGVSQSPSNKVTEKGKDVELRCDPISGHTALYWYRQSLGQGLEFLIYFQGNSAPDKSGLPSDRFSAERTGGSVSTLTIQRTQQEDSAVYLCASSLGSGGELFFGEGSRLTVL.

The chain recombines TRBV5-6 with TRBJ2-1; D remains ambiguous. Deletions cut 4 bases from V and 7 bases from J, with 6 bases between. The CDR3 spans 11 residues. CDR1 and CDR2 (germline): SGHDT, YYEEEE. The CDR3 DNA sequence: TGTGCCAGCAGCCTTTGGAATGAGCAGTTCTTC. Translation gives CASSLWNEQFF.

The CDR3 DNA reads as TGTGCCAGCTCACGAGGACAGGGGCGCAATTCACCCCTCCACTTT. Protein product: CASSRGQGRNSPLHF. The chain is built from TRBV18 and TRBJ1-6; 9 nucleotides line up with TRBD1. CDR3 size: 15 residues. V was clipped by 4 bases and J by 7 bases; unmatched bases: 5. The V gene's germline CDR1 is KGHSH and CDR2 LQKENI.

Here the CDR3 reads CASSPGTGATQETQYF. CDR3 coding DNA: TGTGCCAGCAGCCCAGGGACAGGGGCTACCCAAGAGACCCAGTACTTC. The chain has TRBV14 and TRBJ2-5; 10 nucleotides match TRBD1. Germline V gene data show CDR1 as SGHDN and CDR2 as FVKESK. V lost 4 bases and J lost 1; bases outside the gene matches: 6. The CDR3 has 16 amino acids.

This sequence joins TRBV30 and TRBJ1-1, with D unclear. Germline V lookup: CDR1 GTSNPN, CDR2 SVGIG (reference sequence). The germline V and J ends were trimmed by 0 bases and 4 bases, with 9 bases remaining between them. CDR3 length: 13 amino acids. The CDR3 region has the DNA TGTGCCTGGAGTGTAACGGTAAGCACTGAAGCTTTCTTT. As protein: CAWSVTVSTEAFF.

This clone was found once. The chain employs TRBV28 and TRBJ1-4, with D unclear. The germline CDR1 and CDR2 sequences are MDHEN and SYDVKM. V dropped 2 bases and J dropped 1 base, with 8 bases sitting between them. The CDR3 has 15 amino acids. The CDR3 sequence is CASSLAGLTNEKLFF. CDR3 sequence (DNA): TGTGCCAGCAGTTTAGCGGGTTTAACTAATGAAAAACTGTTTTTT.

The chain's CDR3 is CASSPARTATNEKLFF. The CDR3 DNA reads as TGTGCCAGCTCACCAGCCCGCACCGCAACTAATGAAAAACTGTTTTTT. The chain carries TRBV18 and TRBJ1-4; unclear D gene. Between the trimmed V and J ends, which lost 2 bases and 0 bases, there was a span of 10 bases. From germline, CDR1 is KGHSH and CDR2 LQKENI. The CDR3 length is 16 residues.

The rearrangement uses TRBV7-7 and TRBJ2-3, with a possible D match to TRBD2 (6 bases). The CDR3 has 14 residues. V was trimmed by 3 bases and J by 0 bases, leaving 7 bases between them. CDR1 is SSHAT and CDR2 is FNYEAQ in the germline V gene (reference sequence). CDR3 bases: TGTGCCAGCAGCTTCGGGGGAAGCACAGATACGCAGTATTTT. It codes for CASSFGGSTDTQYF.

V is TRBV5-1 and J is TRBJ1-5, with D perhaps TRBD1 (5 bases). The germline V gene has CDR1 SGHRS and CDR2 YFSETQ. This CDR3 comprises 14 residues. The V gene lost 3 bases and the J gene lost 6 bases, with 13 bases spanning the gap. The CDR3 loop is CASSWDGGSQPQHF. In DNA form, the CDR3 reads TGCGCCAGCAGCTGGGACGGGGGAAGTCAGCCCCAGCATTTT. Supplemented by reference TRBV5-1 and TRBJ1-5, the full variable domain reads KAGVTQTPRYLIKTRGQQVTLSCSPISGHRSVSWYQQTPGQGLQFLFEYFSETQRNKGNFPGRFSGRQFSNSRSEMNVSTLELGDSALYLCASSWDGGSQPQHFGDGTRLSIL.